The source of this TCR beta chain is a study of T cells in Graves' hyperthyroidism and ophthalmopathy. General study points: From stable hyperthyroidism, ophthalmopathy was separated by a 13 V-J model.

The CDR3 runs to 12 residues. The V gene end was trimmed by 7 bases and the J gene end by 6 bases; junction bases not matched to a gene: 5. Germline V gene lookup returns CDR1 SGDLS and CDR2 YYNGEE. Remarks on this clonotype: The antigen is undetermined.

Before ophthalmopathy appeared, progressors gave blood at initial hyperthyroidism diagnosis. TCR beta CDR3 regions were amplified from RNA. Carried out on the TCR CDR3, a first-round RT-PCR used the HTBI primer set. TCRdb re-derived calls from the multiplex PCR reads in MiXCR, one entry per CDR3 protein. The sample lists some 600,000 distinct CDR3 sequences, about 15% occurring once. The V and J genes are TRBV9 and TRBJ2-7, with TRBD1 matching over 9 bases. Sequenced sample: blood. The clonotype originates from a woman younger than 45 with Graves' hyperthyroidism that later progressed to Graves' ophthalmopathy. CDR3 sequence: CASGTGQGEQYF. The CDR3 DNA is TGTGCCAGCGGGACAGGGCAGGGCGAGCAGTACTTC.